This T cell receptor beta chain derives from a study of STAT5B mutations in CD4+ large granular lymphocyte leukemia. The survey-level immunoSEQ assay was used. This table comes from immunoSEQ multiplex PCR, and its TCRdb copy is limited to in-frame clones, with some not included. This table holds tens of thousands of clones, around 75% found once. Comments on this clone: Its antigen remains unknown.

The CDR3 spans 14 residues. The V end lost 3 bases, the J end lost 0 bases, and 9 bases lay between the germline ends. Germline CDR1 reads LNHDA; CDR2 reads SQIVND (reference sequence). Study-level results: Compared with healthy controls (2/35), patient top clones favored TRBV06 (8/27).

The receptor was derived from a human donor in good health. The sample was CD4+ T cells from blood buffy coats. This chain links TRBV19 with TRBJ2-7, with unresolved D. CDR3 region: CASSMGLRSYEQYF. As DNA, the CDR3 is TGTGCCAGTAGTATGGGTCTCCGCTCCTACGAGCAGTACTTC.